This TCR beta chain came from a study of early stage breast cancer tumors. Study information: Roughly eight ER+/PR+/HER2- tumors were invasive ductal; a few were invasive lobular.

Whole-study results and caveats: Tumors had roughly 2.4-fold higher T cell density and higher clonality than adjacent normal breast tissue.

The method was immunoSEQ multiplex PCR; TCRdb's version includes in-frame clones alone and lacks a portion of them. The sample contains approximately 17,000 clones, 80% to 90% of which appear only once. The CDR3 contains 13 residues. J lost 7 bases, V lost 7 bases, and 2 bases had no gene match. Germline V CDR1 and CDR2: LNHDA, SQIVND (reference sequence). A note on this clone: The antigen is unknown.

This TCR was sampled from a person aged 70 to 80 with breast cancer. The V and J genes are TRBV19 and TRBJ2-1; 12 nucleotides agree with TRBD2. Material: blood. The CDR3 nucleotides read TGTGCCAGTAAGACTAGCGGGGGAAATGAGCAGTTCTTC. Its translation: CASKTSGGNEQFF.